A selection of T cell receptor beta chains follows, all from one sample in a study of blood T cell repertoires in COVID-19. The table came from immunoSEQ multiplex PCR; TCRdb's copy has only in-frame clones and leaves some out. The profile shows some 190,000 clones, around nine tenths of them singletons. Sequenced sample: peripheral blood. These receptors were collected from a man younger than 30 with active or convalescent COVID-19. The CDR3 runs from the conserved cysteine through the conserved F or W. A D gene is named only where the DNA matches it firmly. The size entry is marked missing in some rows and otherwise reads once, few, many or a size class.

j_call: TRBJ2-1
clone_size: NA
v_call: TRBV12-5
d_call: TRBD1
cdr3_aa: CASGLTGQVREDEQFF
cdr3_nt: TGTGCTAGTGGACTCACGGGACAGGTTAGAGAGGATGAGCAGTTCTTC

j_call: TRBJ2-3
clone_size: NA
v_call: TRBV7-3
d_call: NA
cdr3_aa: CASSLSVGASTDTQYF
cdr3_nt: TGTGCCAGCAGCTTATCGGTGGGAGCAAGCACAGATACGCAGTATTTT

j_call: TRBJ2-3
clone_size: NA
v_call: TRBV14
d_call: NA
cdr3_aa: CASSQDRPSPQYF
cdr3_nt: TGTGCCAGCAGCCAAGATAGGCCTAGCCCGCAGTATTTT

j_call: TRBJ1-1
clone_size: NA
v_call: TRBV14
d_call: NA
cdr3_aa: CASSQESSSGETTDQSSVNTEAFF
cdr3_nt: TGTGCCAGCAGCCAAGAGTCATCTTCCGGGGAGACTACGGACCAATCTTCGGTGAACACTGAAGCTTTCTTT

j_call: TRBJ1-2
clone_size: NA
v_call: TRBV30
d_call: TRBD1
cdr3_aa: CAWSAGTGEGYTF
cdr3_nt: TGTGCCTGGAGTGCCGGGACAGGGGAAGGCTACACCTTC

j_call: TRBJ1-2
clone_size: NA
v_call: TRBV15
d_call: TRBD1
cdr3_aa: CATSGEQGNYGYTF
cdr3_nt: TGTGCCACCAGCGGGGAACAGGGGAACTATGGCTACACCTTC

j_call: TRBJ2-1
clone_size: NA
v_call: TRBV19
d_call: NA
cdr3_aa: CASSMETSYNEQFF
cdr3_nt: TGTGCCAGTAGTATGGAGACTTCCTACAATGAGCAGTTCTTC

j_call: TRBJ1-2
clone_size: NA
v_call: TRBV5-1
d_call: TRBD1
cdr3_aa: CASRNLQGIDGYTF
cdr3_nt: TGCGCCAGCAGGAACTTACAGGGGATTGATGGCTACACCTTC

j_call: TRBJ1-5
clone_size: NA
v_call: TRBV28
d_call: TRBD1
cdr3_aa: CASSLSGDRLWQPQHF
cdr3_nt: TGTGCCAGCAGTTTATCGGGGGACAGGTTATGGCAGCCCCAGCATTTT

j_call: TRBJ1-6
clone_size: NA
v_call: TRBV7-9
d_call: TRBD1
cdr3_aa: CASSLSSGGSDSPLHF
cdr3_nt: TGTGCCAGCAGCTTATCGTCAGGGGGCTCGGATTCACCCCTCCACTTT

j_call: TRBJ2-2
clone_size: NA
v_call: TRBV5-4
d_call: TRBD2
cdr3_aa: CASSPFSSGRSGGELFF
cdr3_nt: TGTGCCAGCAGCCCCTTTTCTAGCGGGAGATCAGGCGGGGAGCTGTTTTTT

j_call: TRBJ2-1
clone_size: NA
v_call: TRBV4-1
d_call: TRBD2
cdr3_aa: CASSRTSGGELGGEQFF
cdr3_nt: TGCGCCAGCAGCCGGACTAGCGGGGGGGAGCTCGGTGGTGAGCAGTTCTTC

j_call: TRBJ2-5
clone_size: NA
v_call: TRBV5-4
d_call: TRBD1
cdr3_aa: CASSVPGQEETQYF
cdr3_nt: TGTGCCAGCAGCGTACCGGGACAGGAAGAGACCCAGTACTTC

j_call: TRBJ2-3
clone_size: once
v_call: TRBV6-5
d_call: TRBD2
cdr3_aa: CASSSTGGRTDTQYF
cdr3_nt: TGTGCCAGCAGTTCGACGGGAGGGCGGACAGATACGCAGTATTTT

j_call: TRBJ1-2
clone_size: NA
v_call: TRBV29-1
d_call: TRBD1
cdr3_aa: CSVERQGDGYTF
cdr3_nt: TGCAGCGTTGAACGCCAGGGGGATGGCTACACCTTC

j_call: TRBJ1-1
clone_size: few
v_call: TRBV19
d_call: NA
cdr3_aa: CASSMTRDTEAFF
cdr3_nt: TGTGCCAGTAGTATGACCCGGGACACTGAAGCTTTCTTT

j_call: TRBJ1-2
clone_size: NA
v_call: TRBV14
d_call: NA
cdr3_aa: CASSQGTRGGYTF
cdr3_nt: TGTGCCAGCAGCCAAGGGACCAGGGGTGGCTACACCTTC

j_call: TRBJ1-3
clone_size: NA
v_call: TRBV19
d_call: NA
cdr3_aa: CASSIIFGGGSSGNTIYF
cdr3_nt: TGTGCCAGTAGTATAATATTTGGCGGTGGGAGCTCTGGAAACACCATATATTTT

j_call: TRBJ1-2
clone_size: NA
v_call: TRBV2
d_call: NA
cdr3_aa: CASRKGSTSYGYTF
cdr3_nt: TGTGCCAGCAGGAAGGGGTCGACAAGCTATGGCTACACCTTC

j_call: TRBJ1-6
clone_size: NA
v_call: TRBV30
d_call: NA
cdr3_aa: CAWSRGGNSPLHF
cdr3_nt: TGTGCCTGGAGCCGGGGGGGGAATTCACCCCTCCACTTT

j_call: TRBJ2-1
clone_size: NA
v_call: TRBV5-1
d_call: TRBD2
cdr3_aa: CASRHSGGNYNEQFF
cdr3_nt: TGCGCCAGCAGACATAGCGGGGGGAATTACAATGAGCAGTTCTTC

j_call: TRBJ1-2
clone_size: NA
v_call: TRBV5-5
d_call: NA
cdr3_aa: CASSFLGGGLGYGYTF
cdr3_nt: TGTGCCAGCAGTTTTCTAGGTGGAGGCCTGGGGTATGGCTACACCTTC

j_call: TRBJ1-4
clone_size: NA
v_call: TRBV10-2
d_call: TRBD1
cdr3_aa: CASMGTGRNEKLFF
cdr3_nt: TGCGCCTCAATGGGGACAGGGAGAAATGAAAAACTGTTTTTT

j_call: TRBJ1-2
clone_size: NA
v_call: TRBV29-1
d_call: NA
cdr3_aa: CSAERSTGEGGYTF
cdr3_nt: TGCAGCGCCGAACGCTCTACGGGGGAGGGAGGCTACACCTTC

j_call: TRBJ1-3
clone_size: NA
v_call: TRBV30
d_call: NA
cdr3_aa: CAWRRHQSQNTIYF
cdr3_nt: TGTGCCTGGAGGAGACACCAATCCCAGAACACCATATATTTT

j_call: TRBJ1-2
clone_size: few
v_call: TRBV9
d_call: NA
cdr3_aa: CASSVHSRTDNYGYTF
cdr3_nt: TGTGCCAGCAGCGTCCACAGCCGGACAGACAACTATGGCTACACCTTC

j_call: TRBJ2-1
clone_size: few
v_call: TRBV15
d_call: TRBD2
cdr3_aa: CATSPIKREGLPNEQFF
cdr3_nt: TGTGCCACCAGTCCTATTAAGCGGGAGGGCCTCCCCAATGAGCAGTTCTTC

j_call: TRBJ2-1
clone_size: NA
v_call: TRBV27
d_call: TRBD2
cdr3_aa: CASTRLARDYNEQFF
cdr3_nt: TGTGCCAGCACCAGACTAGCTCGGGACTACAATGAGCAGTTCTTC

j_call: TRBJ2-1
clone_size: NA
v_call: TRBV6-6
d_call: NA
cdr3_aa: CASSYSQSSYNEQFF
cdr3_nt: TGTGCCAGCAGTTACTCACAGAGCTCCTACAATGAGCAGTTCTTC

j_call: TRBJ2-2
clone_size: NA
v_call: TRBV19
d_call: TRBD1
cdr3_aa: CASSSQGANLPGELFF
cdr3_nt: TGTGCCAGTAGTTCCCAGGGGGCGAATCTCCCCGGGGAGCTGTTTTTT

j_call: TRBJ2-1
clone_size: NA
v_call: TRBV10-3
d_call: NA
cdr3_aa: CAISESGTGYNEQFF
cdr3_nt: TGTGCCATCAGTGAGTCCGGGACTGGCTACAATGAGCAGTTCTTC

j_call: TRBJ2-1
clone_size: NA
v_call: TRBV5-4
d_call: NA
cdr3_aa: CASTSPPGQKNEQFF
cdr3_nt: TGTGCCAGCACCTCCCCGCCGGGACAAAAGAATGAGCAGTTCTTC

j_call: TRBJ2-2
clone_size: NA
v_call: TRBV2
d_call: TRBD2
cdr3_aa: CASRRTSPNTGELFF
cdr3_nt: TGTGCCAGCAGAAGGACTAGCCCGAACACCGGGGAGCTGTTTTTT

j_call: TRBJ2-1
clone_size: once
v_call: TRBV3-1/TRBV3-2
d_call: NA
cdr3_aa: CASSQGPPRGEQFF
cdr3_nt: TGTGCCAGCAGCCAAGGCCCCCCCCGAGGGGAGCAGTTCTTC

j_call: TRBJ1-1
clone_size: NA
v_call: TRBV10-3
d_call: NA
cdr3_aa: CAISDSRGITEAFF
cdr3_nt: TGTGCCATCAGTGATTCCCGGGGGATAACTGAAGCTTTCTTT

j_call: TRBJ1-2
clone_size: once
v_call: TRBV7-2
d_call: TRBD1
cdr3_aa: CASSPAGQGAYYGYTF
cdr3_nt: TGTGCCAGCAGCCCCGCCGGACAGGGGGCATATTATGGCTACACCTTC

j_call: TRBJ2-7
clone_size: NA
v_call: TRBV25-1
d_call: TRBD1
cdr3_aa: CASSEFAGTVQYF
cdr3_nt: TGTGCCAGCAGTGAATTTGCCGGGACAGTGCAGTACTTC

j_call: TRBJ1-3
clone_size: NA
v_call: TRBV6-6
d_call: NA
cdr3_aa: CASSADRLNSGNTIYF
cdr3_nt: TGTGCCAGCAGTGCAGACAGGTTGAACTCTGGAAACACCATATATTTT

j_call: TRBJ2-7
clone_size: NA
v_call: TRBV12-3/TRBV12-4
d_call: TRBD2
cdr3_aa: CASTLTSVGEQYF
cdr3_nt: TGTGCCAGCACCTTGACTAGCGTTGGCGAGCAGTACTTC

j_call: TRBJ1-4
clone_size: NA
v_call: TRBV4-1
d_call: TRBD1
cdr3_aa: CASSHPGQGANRLNEKLFF
cdr3_nt: TGCGCCAGCAGCCACCCCGGACAGGGGGCCAATCGATTAAATGAAAAACTGTTTTTT

j_call: TRBJ1-3
clone_size: NA
v_call: TRBV5-1
d_call: NA
cdr3_aa: CASSLIGSNSGNTIYF
cdr3_nt: TGCGCCAGCAGCTTGATTGGGAGCAACTCTGGAAACACCATATATTTT

j_call: TRBJ1-2
clone_size: NA
v_call: TRBV3-1/TRBV3-2
d_call: NA
cdr3_aa: CASSQDTPGAGGYTF
cdr3_nt: TGTGCCAGCAGCCAAGATACCCCAGGGGCCGGTGGCTACACCTTC

j_call: TRBJ2-3
clone_size: NA
v_call: TRBV14
d_call: TRBD2
cdr3_aa: CASSQALAASTDTQYF
cdr3_nt: TGTGCCAGCAGCCAGGCTCTAGCGGCCTCCACAGATACGCAGTATTTT

j_call: TRBJ2-3
clone_size: NA
v_call: TRBV19
d_call: NA
cdr3_aa: CASSIGGGTQYF
cdr3_nt: TGTGCCAGTAGTATAGGAGGGGGTACTCAGTATTTT

j_call: TRBJ2-6
clone_size: NA
v_call: TRBV2
d_call: NA
cdr3_aa: CASSEAAGPGANVLTF
cdr3_nt: TGTGCCAGCAGTGAAGCTGCCGGTCCTGGGGCCAACGTCCTGACTTTC

j_call: TRBJ2-5
clone_size: NA
v_call: TRBV3-1/TRBV3-2
d_call: NA
cdr3_aa: CASRPGLGTQYF
cdr3_nt: TGTGCCAGCAGGCCGGGACTGGGGACCCAGTACTTC

j_call: TRBJ2-1
clone_size: NA
v_call: TRBV11-3
d_call: TRBD2
cdr3_aa: CASSPATSGRAQEQFF
cdr3_nt: TGTGCCAGCAGCCCGGCGACTAGCGGGAGGGCACAGGAGCAGTTCTTC

j_call: TRBJ1-1
clone_size: NA
v_call: TRBV11-3
d_call: TRBD1
cdr3_aa: CASSFSTGDGRSQAFF
cdr3_nt: TGTGCCAGCAGCTTTTCCACAGGGGACGGCAGGAGCCAGGCTTTCTTT

j_call: TRBJ2-1
clone_size: NA
v_call: TRBV6-1
d_call: TRBD2
cdr3_aa: CASSEGLAGYNEQFF
cdr3_nt: TGTGCCAGCAGTGAAGGCCTAGCGGGTTACAATGAGCAGTTCTTC

j_call: TRBJ2-5
clone_size: NA
v_call: TRBV30
d_call: NA
cdr3_aa: CAWSLGGGARETQYF
cdr3_nt: TGTGCCTGGAGTCTGGGAGGGGGGGCCCGGGAGACCCAGTACTTC

j_call: TRBJ1-2
clone_size: NA
v_call: TRBV18
d_call: NA
cdr3_aa: CASSPDSYGYTF
cdr3_nt: TGTGCCAGCTCACCAGACAGCTATGGCTACACCTTC

j_call: TRBJ1-5
clone_size: NA
v_call: TRBV4-1
d_call: NA
cdr3_aa: CASSQDSANNQPQHF
cdr3_nt: TGCGCCAGCAGCCAAGATTCAGCGAACAATCAGCCCCAGCATTTT

j_call: TRBJ1-2
clone_size: NA
v_call: TRBV9
d_call: NA
cdr3_aa: CASSGLVNYGYTF
cdr3_nt: TGTGCCAGCAGCGGGCTGGTTAACTATGGCTACACCTTC

j_call: TRBJ1-4
clone_size: NA
v_call: TRBV5-6
d_call: NA
cdr3_aa: CASSLGQWNEKLFF
cdr3_nt: TGTGCCAGCAGCTTGGGACAGTGGAATGAAAAACTGTTTTTT

j_call: TRBJ1-1
clone_size: NA
v_call: TRBV30
d_call: NA
cdr3_aa: CAWVKGFDTEAFF
cdr3_nt: TGTGCCTGGGTTAAGGGGTTCGACACTGAAGCTTTCTTT

j_call: TRBJ2-5
clone_size: NA
v_call: TRBV6-1
d_call: NA
cdr3_aa: CASSDRTGEETQYF
cdr3_nt: TGTGCCAGCAGTGATCGGACGGGGGAAGAGACCCAGTACTTC

j_call: TRBJ2-5
clone_size: NA
v_call: TRBV15
d_call: TRBD2
cdr3_aa: CATSRVGIAGGQETQYF
cdr3_nt: TGTGCCACCAGCAGAGTGGGGATAGCGGGGGGTCAAGAGACCCAGTACTTC

j_call: TRBJ2-5
clone_size: NA
v_call: TRBV10-3
d_call: TRBD2
cdr3_aa: CAAHGETGGGETQYF
cdr3_nt: TGTGCCGCACACGGGGAGACGGGAGGGGGTGAGACCCAGTACTTC

j_call: TRBJ2-1
clone_size: NA
v_call: TRBV14
d_call: TRBD2
cdr3_aa: CASSQVAGSSYNEQFF
cdr3_nt: TGTGCCAGCAGCCAGGTAGCGGGGAGCTCCTACAATGAGCAGTTCTTC

j_call: TRBJ2-3
clone_size: NA
v_call: TRBV6-1
d_call: TRBD2
cdr3_aa: CASSDQRGDTDTQYF
cdr3_nt: TGTGCCAGCAGTGACCAGCGGGGGGACACAGATACGCAGTATTTT